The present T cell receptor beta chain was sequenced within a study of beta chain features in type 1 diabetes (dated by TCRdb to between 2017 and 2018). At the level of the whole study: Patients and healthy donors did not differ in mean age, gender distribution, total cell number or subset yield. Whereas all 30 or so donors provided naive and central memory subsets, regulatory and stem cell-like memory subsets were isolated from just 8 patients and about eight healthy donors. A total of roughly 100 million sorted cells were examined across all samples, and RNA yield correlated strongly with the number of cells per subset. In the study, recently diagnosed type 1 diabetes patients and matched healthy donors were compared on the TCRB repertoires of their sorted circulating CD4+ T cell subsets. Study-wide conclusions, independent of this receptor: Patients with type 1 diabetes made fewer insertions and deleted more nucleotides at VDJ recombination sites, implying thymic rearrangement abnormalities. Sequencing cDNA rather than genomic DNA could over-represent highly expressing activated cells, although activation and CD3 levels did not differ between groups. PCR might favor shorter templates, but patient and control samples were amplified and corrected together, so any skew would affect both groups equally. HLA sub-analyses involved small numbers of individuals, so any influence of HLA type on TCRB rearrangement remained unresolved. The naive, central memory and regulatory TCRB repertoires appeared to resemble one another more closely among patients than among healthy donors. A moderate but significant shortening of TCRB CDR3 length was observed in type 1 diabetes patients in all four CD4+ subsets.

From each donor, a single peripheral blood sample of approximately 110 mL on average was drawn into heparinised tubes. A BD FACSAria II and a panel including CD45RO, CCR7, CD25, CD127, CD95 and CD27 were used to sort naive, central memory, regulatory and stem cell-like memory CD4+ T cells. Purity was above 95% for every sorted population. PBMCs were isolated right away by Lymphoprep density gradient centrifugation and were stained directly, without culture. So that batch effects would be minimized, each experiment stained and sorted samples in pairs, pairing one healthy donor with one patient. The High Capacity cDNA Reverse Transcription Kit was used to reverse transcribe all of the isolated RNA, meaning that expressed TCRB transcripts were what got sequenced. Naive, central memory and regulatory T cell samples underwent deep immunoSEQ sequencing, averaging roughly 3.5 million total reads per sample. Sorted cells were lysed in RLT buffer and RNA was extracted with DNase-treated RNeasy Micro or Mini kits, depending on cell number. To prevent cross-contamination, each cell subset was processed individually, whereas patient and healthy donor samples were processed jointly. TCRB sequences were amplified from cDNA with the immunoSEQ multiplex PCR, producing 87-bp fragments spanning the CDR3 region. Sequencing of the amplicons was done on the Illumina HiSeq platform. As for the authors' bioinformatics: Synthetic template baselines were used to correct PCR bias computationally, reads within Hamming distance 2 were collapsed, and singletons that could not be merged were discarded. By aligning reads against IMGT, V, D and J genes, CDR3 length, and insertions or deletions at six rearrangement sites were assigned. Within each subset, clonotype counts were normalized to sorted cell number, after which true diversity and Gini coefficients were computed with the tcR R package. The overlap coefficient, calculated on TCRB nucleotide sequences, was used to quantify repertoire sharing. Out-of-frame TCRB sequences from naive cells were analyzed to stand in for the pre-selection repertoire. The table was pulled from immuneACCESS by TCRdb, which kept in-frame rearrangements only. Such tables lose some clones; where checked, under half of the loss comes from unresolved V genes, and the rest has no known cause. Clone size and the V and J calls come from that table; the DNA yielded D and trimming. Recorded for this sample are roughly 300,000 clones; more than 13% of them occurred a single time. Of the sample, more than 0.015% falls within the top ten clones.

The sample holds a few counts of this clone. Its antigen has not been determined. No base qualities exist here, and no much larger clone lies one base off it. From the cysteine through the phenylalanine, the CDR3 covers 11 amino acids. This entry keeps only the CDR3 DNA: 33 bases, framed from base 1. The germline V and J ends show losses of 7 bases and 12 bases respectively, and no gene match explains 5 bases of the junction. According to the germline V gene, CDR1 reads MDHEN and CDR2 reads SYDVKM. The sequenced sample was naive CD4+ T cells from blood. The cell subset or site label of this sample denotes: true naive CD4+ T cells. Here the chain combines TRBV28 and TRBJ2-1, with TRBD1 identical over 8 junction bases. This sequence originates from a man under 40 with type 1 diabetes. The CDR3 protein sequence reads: CASMTGTGQFF. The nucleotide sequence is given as TGTGCCAGCATGACCGGGACAGGGCAGTTCTTC.